The T cell receptor (beta chain) described here comes from a study of T cell repertoires in cytomegalovirus infection. Via MiXCR, TCRdb re-called the reads, giving one row per CDR3 protein. In the table there are some 800,000 distinct CDR3 sequences, around a third of which are singletons. This CDR3 is built from 16 residues. After removal of 2 bases from V and 3 bases from J, the junction contained 5 bases not matched to a gene. Germline CDR1 and CDR2: MNHEY and SVGAGI. This clonotype was observed a few times. Its target is unknown. This sequence joins TRBV6-5 and TRBJ2-1; TRBD2 matches at 9 bases. The source is a human donor in good health (CMV status not recorded). Some clones in this sample may be carry-over from other donors' samples. The sample in question was cultured CD8+ T cells from PBMCs, obtained from culture after CMV antigen stimulation. CDR3 in DNA: TGTGCCAGCAGTTACAGGCTAGCGGGGAACTACAATGAGCAGTTCTTC. It translates to CASSYRLAGNYNEQFF.